The rows below give T cell receptor beta chains drawn from one sample of a study of T cell repertoires in cytomegalovirus infection. These receptors have no identified antigens. TCRdb analysed the reads with MiXCR anew, one entry per CDR3 protein. The sample contains just over 450,000 distinct CDR3 sequences, under 55% of which appear only once. The sequences come from cultured PBMCs, collected from culture after CMV antigen stimulation. These TCRs come from a human donor in good health (CMV status not recorded). Some clones in this sample may be carry-over from other donors' samples. CDR3s include the opening cysteine and the closing phenylalanine or tryptophan. The order of the fields is J gene, V gene, D gene, CDR3 length, clone size, CDR3 DNA, CDR3 protein. A D gene is named only where the DNA matches it firmly. Clone size is stated in some rows and not others, as once, few, many or a class when expanded.

>TRBJ1-5|TRBV7-2|NA|13|NA
TGTGCCAGCAGCTGGGACAGCAATCAGCCCCAGCATTTT
CASSWDSNQPQHF
>TRBJ2-2|TRBV7-8|TRBD2|17|NA
TGTGCCAGCAGCTTACGAGCGGGGAACCCCATCACCGGGGAGCTGTTTTTT
CASSLRAGNPITGELFF
>TRBJ1-1|TRBV7-2|NA|15|few
TGTGCCAGCAGCTTATCGATAGGAGGTGCCACTGAAGCTTTCTTT
CASSLSIGGATEAFF
>TRBJ2-5|TRBV15|NA|13|NA
TGTGCCACCACCCCCGGCCGTGGTGAGACCCAGTACTTC
CATTPGRGETQYF
>TRBJ1-5|TRBV12-3/TRBV12-4|TRBD1|14|NA
TGTGCCAGCAGCTCCGGGACAGGCGTAGGGCCCCAGCATTTT
CASSSGTGVGPQHF
>TRBJ1-5|TRBV11-2|NA|13|few
TGTGCCAGCAGCTTAGACGGGGATCAGCCCCAGCATTTT
CASSLDGDQPQHF
>TRBJ1-3|TRBV5-6|NA|14|NA
TGTGCCAGCAGCTTGCCGGGGATAGGAAACACCATATATTTT
CASSLPGIGNTIYF
>TRBJ2-5|TRBV27|NA|16|NA
TGTGCCAGCAGTTTGAGGGCAGGGAGTCACCAAGAGACCCAGTACTTC
CASSLRAGSHQETQYF
>TRBJ1-1|TRBV6-2/TRBV6-3|TRBD1|12|NA
TGTGCCAGCAGCAGGGGGCTCACTGAAGCTTTCTTT
CASSRGLTEAFF
>TRBJ2-2|TRBV6-1|TRBD2|18|NA
TGTGCCAGCAGTGAAGGGACTAGCGGGGGGAGACCCACCGGGGAGCTGTTTTTT
CASSEGTSGGRPTGELFF
>TRBJ2-1|TRBV28|NA|16|NA
TGTGCCAGCAGCCCCCCCGGAGGGGCCCCCTACAATGAGCAGTTCTTC
CASSPPGGAPYNEQFF
>TRBJ2-2|TRBV7-9|TRBD1|16|NA
TGTGCCAGCAGCCCACTCCCCGGACAGGGGGCCGGGGAGCTGTTTTTT
CASSPLPGQGAGELFF
>TRBJ1-4|TRBV28|NA|14|NA
TGTGCCAGCAGTTTCTTACAGGGCTTCGAAAAACTGTTTTTT
CASSFLQGFEKLFF
>TRBJ2-1|TRBV7-2|TRBD1|19|few
TGTGCCAGCAGCTACCCCCGGGACAGGGGACCAAACTCCTACAATGAGCAGTTCTTC
CASSYPRDRGPNSYNEQFF
>TRBJ1-5|TRBV12-3/TRBV12-4|NA|14|NA
TGTGCCAGCAGTTTATGGGATAGCAATCAGCCCCAGCATTTT
CASSLWDSNQPQHF
>TRBJ1-2|TRBV5-6|NA|13|few
TGTGCCAGCAGCTTTGCGGGCTTGGGTGGCTACACCTTC
CASSFAGLGGYTF
>TRBJ2-5|TRBV9|NA|13|NA
TGTGCCAGCAGCGCCGACAGACAAGAGACCCAGTACTTC
CASSADRQETQYF
>TRBJ2-1|TRBV4-3|TRBD2|21|NA
TGCGCCAGCAGCCAAGAGAGCGCCACTAGCGGGAGACTCAGCTCCTACAATGAGCAGTTCTTC
CASSQESATSGRLSSYNEQFF
>TRBJ1-1|TRBV7-9|NA|15|few
TGTGCCAGCAGTTCTCTTCGTGGAGTGAACACTGAAGCTTTCTTT
CASSSLRGVNTEAFF
>TRBJ2-1|TRBV7-9|TRBD2|18|NA
TGTGCCAGCAGCCCCCTCGGGGGAGGGCCCAGGCGGTACAATGAGCAGTTCTTC
CASSPLGGGPRRYNEQFF
>TRBJ2-3|TRBV9|NA|14|NA
TGTGCCAGCAGCCCAGCCGGGGATCCAGATACGCAGTATTTT
CASSPAGDPDTQYF
>TRBJ1-3|TRBV12-5|NA|11|NA
TGTGCTAGTGGTTTGGTCGGCACCATATATTTT
CASGLVGTIYF
>TRBJ2-3|TRBV20-1|TRBD2|16|NA
TGCAGTGCTCCCCGGTGGGTAGCGGGCCAAGGGAATACGCAGTATTTT
CSAPRWVAGQGNTQYF
>TRBJ1-4|TRBV12-3/TRBV12-4|NA|13|NA
TGTGCCAGCAGTGGAGCAGGGGAGGAAAAACTGTTTTTT
CASSGAGEEKLFF
>TRBJ2-1|TRBV7-8|TRBD2|16|NA
TGTGCCAGCAGCGGATCCGGACTAGCGGGGTCCAATGAGCAGTTCTTC
CASSGSGLAGSNEQFF
>TRBJ2-3|TRBV7-2|NA|15|NA
TGTGCCAGCAGCTTAAAGCGGGCGGCCGGGGATACGCAGTATTTT
CASSLKRAAGDTQYF